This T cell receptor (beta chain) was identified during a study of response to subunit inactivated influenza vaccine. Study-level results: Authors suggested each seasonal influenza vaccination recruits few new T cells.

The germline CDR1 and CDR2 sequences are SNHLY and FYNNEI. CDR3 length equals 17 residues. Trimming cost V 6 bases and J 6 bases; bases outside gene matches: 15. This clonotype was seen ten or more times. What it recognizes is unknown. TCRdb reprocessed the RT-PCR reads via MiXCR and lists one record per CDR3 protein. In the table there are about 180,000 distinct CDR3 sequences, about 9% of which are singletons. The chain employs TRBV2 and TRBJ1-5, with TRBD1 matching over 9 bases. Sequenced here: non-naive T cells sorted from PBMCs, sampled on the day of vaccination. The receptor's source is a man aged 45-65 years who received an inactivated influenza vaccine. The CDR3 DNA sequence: TGTGCCAGCAGCGCCGGGACAGGGTGGTATTGGGGTCAGCCCCAGCATTTT. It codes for CASSAGTGWYWGQPQHF.